This T cell receptor beta chain derives from a study of blood T cell repertoires in COVID-19. The V end was cut by 1 base, the J end by 5 bases, with 17 bases between. The CDR3 is made up of 16 amino acids. Germline lookup yields CDR1 SGHVS and CDR2 FNYEAQ. Libraries were prepared by immunoSEQ multiplex PCR; TCRdb keeps only in-frame clonotypes and omits some of them. The sample lists 300,000 or so clones; under 90% were seen once. The clonotype was recovered from a woman in her twenties or thirties with COVID-19, enrolled during active disease. The sample taken for sequencing was peripheral blood. The chain uses TRBV7-6 and TRBJ2-5, with a possible D match to TRBD2 (5 bases). CDR3 in amino acids: CASSLGGGLAVETQYF. For the CDR3, the DNA is TGTGCCAGCAGCTTAGGGGGTGGGCTAGCAGTGGAGACCCAGTACTTC.